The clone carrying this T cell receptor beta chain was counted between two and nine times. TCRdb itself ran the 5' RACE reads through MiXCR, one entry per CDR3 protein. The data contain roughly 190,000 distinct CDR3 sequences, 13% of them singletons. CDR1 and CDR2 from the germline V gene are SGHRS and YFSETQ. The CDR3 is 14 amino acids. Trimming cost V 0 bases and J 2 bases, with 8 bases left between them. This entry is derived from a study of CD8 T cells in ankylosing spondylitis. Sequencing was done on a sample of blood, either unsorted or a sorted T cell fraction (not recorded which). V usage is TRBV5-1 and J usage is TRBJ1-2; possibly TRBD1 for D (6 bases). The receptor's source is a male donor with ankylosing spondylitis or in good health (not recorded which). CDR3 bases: TGCGCCAGCAGCTTGGGGCAGGGGAACTATGGCTACACCTTC. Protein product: CASSLGQGNYGYTF.